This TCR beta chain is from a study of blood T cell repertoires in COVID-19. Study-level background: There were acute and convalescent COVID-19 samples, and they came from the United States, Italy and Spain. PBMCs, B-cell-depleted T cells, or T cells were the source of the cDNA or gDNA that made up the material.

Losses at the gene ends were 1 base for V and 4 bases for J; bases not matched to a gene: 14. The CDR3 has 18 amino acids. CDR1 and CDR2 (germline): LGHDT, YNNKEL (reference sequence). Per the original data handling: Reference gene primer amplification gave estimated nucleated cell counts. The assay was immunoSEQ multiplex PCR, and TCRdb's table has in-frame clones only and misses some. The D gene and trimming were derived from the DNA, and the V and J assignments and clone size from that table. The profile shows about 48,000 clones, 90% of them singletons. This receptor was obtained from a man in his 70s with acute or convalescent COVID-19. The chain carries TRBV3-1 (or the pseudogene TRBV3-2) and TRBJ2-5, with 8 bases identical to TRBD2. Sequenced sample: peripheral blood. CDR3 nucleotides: TGTGCCAGCAGCCAAGCCCTACTGGCGGGGGGCCGGGGAGAGACCCAGTACTTC. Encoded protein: CASSQALLAGGRGETQYF.